These T cell receptor beta chains were read from a single sample in a study of T-cell memory formation after mild COVID-19. In TCRdb, the 5' RACE reads were re-called with MiXCR into one record per CDR3 protein. The profile shows roughly 310,000 distinct CDR3 sequences, about 16% of them singletons. The sequencing sample was made of PBMCs or a T cell subset sorted from them (not recorded which). The source is a man younger than 35 who had mild COVID-19 (a few samples of this study predate the infection). Cell type and time point are not known. Both conserved end residues are trimmed from each CDR3.

j_call | v_call | cdr3_aa
TRBJ1-4 | TRBV4-1 | ASSQGTRTSGLKLF
TRBJ2-7 | TRBV7-9 | ASSIPDRGTLEQY
TRBJ1-5 | TRBV20-1 | SASGGEQPQH
TRBJ1-1 | TRBV2 | ASSVRTGHTEAF
TRBJ1-2 | TRBV9 | ASSSTRAGLGYT
TRBJ2-7 | TRBV4-2 | ASSQELARGYEQY
TRBJ2-3 | TRBV7-9 | ASSPLGADTQY
TRBJ2-5 | TRBV3-1 | ASSRTRTQY
TRBJ1-5 | TRBV27 | ASSSGQGIRDQPQH
TRBJ1-1 | TRBV10-3 | ATEGAQNTEAF
TRBJ2-1 | TRBV20-1 | SARDALAGSYNEQF
TRBJ1-2 | TRBV7-9 | ASSLERFGDSLLYGYT
TRBJ2-7 | TRBV3-1 | ASSQAHAGGAYEQY
TRBJ1-1 | TRBV6-6 | ASGGTFAGAEAF
TRBJ2-3 | TRBV5-1 | ASSLEGQGEDTQY
TRBJ1-6 | TRBV29-1 | SVATGQLNSPLH
TRBJ2-3 | TRBV29-1 | SVESGRGQSDTQY
TRBJ2-1 | TRBV7-3 | ASSLNRLNNEQF
TRBJ1-2 | TRBV10-3 | AISDQRAQGMGGYT
TRBJ1-1 | TRBV11-2 | ASSLVFTGIRTEAF
TRBJ2-2 | TRBV5-1 | ASSFQGTGELF
TRBJ1-2 | TRBV29-1 | SVSVFGQGEGYGYT
TRBJ1-6 | TRBV21-1 | ASSLEEGAESPLH
TRBJ2-5 | TRBV5-1 | ASSLVREETQY
TRBJ2-3 | TRBV7-9 | ASSAGLAGDYTDTQY
TRBJ1-4 | TRBV3-1 | ASSQAGGEKLF
TRBJ2-7 | TRBV4-2 | ASSQELAGTYEQY
TRBJ2-6 | TRBV7-2 | ASRIAQGGLPSGANVLT
TRBJ1-5 | TRBV5-1 | ASTRGKPSMPQH
TRBJ2-4 | TRBV12-3/TRBV12-4 | ASSFKALGAKNIQY
TRBJ1-3 | TRBV20-1 | SARGGGPGNTIY
TRBJ1-1 | TRBV7-9 | ASSLVWEATEAF
TRBJ2-2 | TRBV20-1 | SARTGGGFTGELF
TRBJ1-2 | TRBV7-2 | ASRGQVANYGYT
TRBJ2-3 | TRBV4-1 | ASSPWGESSTDTQY
TRBJ2-3 | TRBV7-8 | ASSLGGGGTDTQY
TRBJ1-4 | TRBV28 | ASSPSRGGNEKLF
TRBJ2-3 | TRBV6-5 | ASLDPLGTDTQY
TRBJ1-1 | TRBV6-1 | ASKQGSNTEAF
TRBJ2-3 | TRBV9 | ASSPQSGLAADTQY
TRBJ2-2 | TRBV5-1 | AKTGELF
TRBJ2-5 | TRBV4-1 | ARTSLRDGQETQY
TRBJ1-1 | TRBV21-1 | ASSNRRTEAF
TRBJ2-2 | TRBV29-1 | SVAASGEPGELF
TRBJ2-1 | TRBV7-6 | ASSLEQYNEQF
TRBJ2-3 | TRBV29-1 | SVEDLGELDTDTQY
TRBJ1-1 | TRBV3-1 | ASSQGVNTEAF
TRBJ1-5 | TRBV7-8 | ASSAAGTGDQPQH
TRBJ2-1 | TRBV7-2 | ASSRQGSSYNEQF
TRBJ2-2 | TRBV3-1 | ASTSEGYIGELF
TRBJ2-7 | TRBV5-1 | ASSARTLYGEQY
TRBJ1-2 | TRBV5-1 | ASSRDRGQNYGYT
TRBJ2-6 | TRBV10-2 | ASSKGGAGANVLT